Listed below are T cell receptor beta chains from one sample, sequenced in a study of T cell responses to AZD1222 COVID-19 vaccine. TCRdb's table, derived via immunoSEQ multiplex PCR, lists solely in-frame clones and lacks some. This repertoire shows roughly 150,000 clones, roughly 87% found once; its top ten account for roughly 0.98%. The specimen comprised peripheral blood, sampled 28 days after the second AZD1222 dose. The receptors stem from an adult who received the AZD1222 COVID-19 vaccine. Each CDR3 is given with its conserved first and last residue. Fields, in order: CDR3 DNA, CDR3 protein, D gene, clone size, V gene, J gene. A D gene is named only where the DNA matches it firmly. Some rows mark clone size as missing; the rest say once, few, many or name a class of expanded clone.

CDR3 DNA: TGTGCCAGCAGCGCCGGGACTAGCGGGGGATTCGACAATGAGCAGTTCTTC
CDR3 protein: CASSAGTSGGFDNEQFF
D gene: TRBD2
clone size: .
V gene: TRBV9
J gene: TRBJ2-1

CDR3 DNA: TGTGCCAGCAGCCCTTCGGGGAGCCGAAAACTGTTTTTT
CDR3 protein: CASSPSGSRKLFF
D gene: .
clone size: .
V gene: TRBV12-3/TRBV12-4
J gene: TRBJ1-4

CDR3 DNA: TGTGCCAGTAGTATAGAAGGCAGGGGAAGCGGCTACACCTTC
CDR3 protein: CASSIEGRGSGYTF
D gene: .
clone size: .
V gene: TRBV19
J gene: TRBJ1-2

CDR3 DNA: TGTGCCAGCAGCCTCAGGGAAAGACTAGCGGGGGGATTCACAGATACGCAGTATTTT
CDR3 protein: CASSLRERLAGGFTDTQYF
D gene: TRBD2
clone size: .
V gene: TRBV5-6
J gene: TRBJ2-3

CDR3 DNA: TGTGCCTGGACAACAGGACTGAGTCGGTCACCCCTCCACTTT
CDR3 protein: CAWTTGLSRSPLHF
D gene: .
clone size: .
V gene: TRBV30
J gene: TRBJ1-6

CDR3 DNA: TGTGCCAGCAGCTCAAGGACTAGGAGTTACAATGAGCAGTTCTTC
CDR3 protein: CASSSRTRSYNEQFF
D gene: TRBD2
clone size: .
V gene: TRBV6-2/TRBV6-3
J gene: TRBJ2-1

CDR3 DNA: TGTGCCAGCAGAGGGACAGGGGGGGTTAACACTGAAGCTTTCTTT
CDR3 protein: CASRGTGGVNTEAFF
D gene: TRBD1
clone size: once
V gene: TRBV6-5
J gene: TRBJ1-1

CDR3 DNA: TGTGCCAGCAGCCAAGATGAGGTGGACAGAGGAGAGACCCAGTACTTC
CDR3 protein: CASSQDEVDRGETQYF
D gene: .
clone size: .
V gene: TRBV3-1/TRBV3-2
J gene: TRBJ2-5

CDR3 DNA: TGTGCCAGCAGTGGTAGGATGGGCACTGAAGCTTTCTTT
CDR3 protein: CASSGRMGTEAFF
D gene: .
clone size: .
V gene: TRBV2
J gene: TRBJ1-1

CDR3 DNA: TGTGCCAGCAGCTTGGCCTTCTATAGCAATCAGCCCCAGCATTTT
CDR3 protein: CASSLAFYSNQPQHF
D gene: .
clone size: .
V gene: TRBV5-8
J gene: TRBJ1-5

CDR3 DNA: TGTGCCAGCAAAGTGGGGGGGTCCTATCAGCCCCAGCATTTT
CDR3 protein: CASKVGGSYQPQHF
D gene: .
clone size: .
V gene: TRBV2
J gene: TRBJ1-5

CDR3 DNA: TGTGCCACCAGCCCCGCACATATCTATGGCTACACCTTC
CDR3 protein: CATSPAHIYGYTF
D gene: .
clone size: once
V gene: TRBV15
J gene: TRBJ1-2

CDR3 DNA: TGTGCCAGCAGCCTATCCGCCGCCAGTCGTAATGAAAAACTGTTTTTT
CDR3 protein: CASSLSAASRNEKLFF
D gene: .
clone size: .
V gene: TRBV9
J gene: TRBJ1-4

CDR3 DNA: TGCGCCAGCAGAGATCGGGGGAATGAGCAGTTCTTC
CDR3 protein: CASRDRGNEQFF
D gene: .
clone size: .
V gene: TRBV4-1
J gene: TRBJ2-1

CDR3 DNA: TGTGCCAGCAGCCAGGGACAGTTTAGCAATCAGCCCCAGCATTTT
CDR3 protein: CASSQGQFSNQPQHF
D gene: TRBD1
clone size: .
V gene: TRBV9
J gene: TRBJ1-5

CDR3 DNA: TGTGCCAGCAGTTTGAATTCCCCCTACGAGCAGTACTTC
CDR3 protein: CASSLNSPYEQYF
D gene: .
clone size: .
V gene: TRBV12-3/TRBV12-4
J gene: TRBJ2-7

CDR3 DNA: TGTGCCAGCAGTTTAGCTGGCGGGGGCTACGAGCAGTACTTC
CDR3 protein: CASSLAGGGYEQYF
D gene: TRBD2
clone size: .
V gene: TRBV27
J gene: TRBJ2-7

CDR3 DNA: TGTGCCAGCAGCTTGGTTGGGGGGGATGAAGCTTTCTTT
CDR3 protein: CASSLVGGDEAFF
D gene: .
clone size: .
V gene: TRBV5-4
J gene: TRBJ1-1

CDR3 DNA: TGTGCCAGTACCAAGGGTTCCACTAATGAAAAACTGTTTTTT
CDR3 protein: CASTKGSTNEKLFF
D gene: .
clone size: .
V gene: TRBV19
J gene: TRBJ1-4

CDR3 DNA: TGTGCCAGCAGTACAGGGCCCAATCAGCCCCAGCATTTT
CDR3 protein: CASSTGPNQPQHF
D gene: .
clone size: few
V gene: TRBV12-3/TRBV12-4
J gene: TRBJ1-5

CDR3 DNA: TGTGCCAGCAGTTACCCACAGTTAACTGAAGCTTTCTTT
CDR3 protein: CASSYPQLTEAFF
D gene: .
clone size: .
V gene: TRBV6-2/TRBV6-3
J gene: TRBJ1-1

CDR3 DNA: TGTGCCAGCAGCCTTGGTACCTCCTGGGATGAGCAGTTCTTC
CDR3 protein: CASSLGTSWDEQFF
D gene: .
clone size: .
V gene: TRBV7-9
J gene: TRBJ2-1

CDR3 DNA: TGTGCCAGCAGCAACTTCCAAGAGACCCAGTACTTC
CDR3 protein: CASSNFQETQYF
D gene: .
clone size: .
V gene: TRBV11-3
J gene: TRBJ2-5

CDR3 DNA: TGTGCCAGCAGCCATGGCGCCGACTACGAGCAGTACTTC
CDR3 protein: CASSHGADYEQYF
D gene: .
clone size: .
V gene: TRBV6-5
J gene: TRBJ2-7

CDR3 DNA: TGTGCCAGCAGCCCCCGGACAGGTTACCAAAACATTCAGTACTTC
CDR3 protein: CASSPRTGYQNIQYF
D gene: TRBD1
clone size: .
V gene: TRBV3-1/TRBV3-2
J gene: TRBJ2-4

CDR3 DNA: TGTGCCACCAGCAGAGATCTGGAGGGGACCCAGTACTTC
CDR3 protein: CATSRDLEGTQYF
D gene: .
clone size: .
V gene: TRBV15
J gene: TRBJ2-5

CDR3 DNA: TGTGCCAGCTCACCGCCAGTTGGGACTAGCGGGGGGGCCCAAAACATTCAGTACTTC
CDR3 protein: CASSPPVGTSGGAQNIQYF
D gene: TRBD2
clone size: .
V gene: TRBV18
J gene: TRBJ2-4

CDR3 DNA: TGTGCCAGCAATTCCGGTGGGGGGCGTAATTCACCCCTCCACTTT
CDR3 protein: CASNSGGGRNSPLHF
D gene: .
clone size: .
V gene: TRBV6-5
J gene: TRBJ1-6